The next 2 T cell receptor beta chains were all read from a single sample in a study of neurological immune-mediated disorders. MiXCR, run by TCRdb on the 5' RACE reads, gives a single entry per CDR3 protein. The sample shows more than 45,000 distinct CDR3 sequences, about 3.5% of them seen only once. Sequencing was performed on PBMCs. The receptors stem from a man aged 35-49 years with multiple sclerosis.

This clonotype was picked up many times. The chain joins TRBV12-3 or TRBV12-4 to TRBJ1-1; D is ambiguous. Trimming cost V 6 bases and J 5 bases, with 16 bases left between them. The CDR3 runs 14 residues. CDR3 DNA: TGTGCCAGCAGCCAAAGAAGGGTTGAAACTGAAGCTTTCTTT. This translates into CASSQRRVETEAFF.

DNA for the CDR3: TGTGCCAGCACCCAACGGGTTGGTAGCGCAGAGACCCAGTACTTC. Its protein product is CASTQRVGSAETQYF. V gene TRBV11-2 combines with J gene TRBJ2-5, with TRBD2 as a possible D gene (5 bases). V lost 7 bases and J 4 bases, leaving 19 bases between the germline ends. This CDR3 has 15 residues. Germline lookup yields CDR1 SGHAT and CDR2 FQNNGV.